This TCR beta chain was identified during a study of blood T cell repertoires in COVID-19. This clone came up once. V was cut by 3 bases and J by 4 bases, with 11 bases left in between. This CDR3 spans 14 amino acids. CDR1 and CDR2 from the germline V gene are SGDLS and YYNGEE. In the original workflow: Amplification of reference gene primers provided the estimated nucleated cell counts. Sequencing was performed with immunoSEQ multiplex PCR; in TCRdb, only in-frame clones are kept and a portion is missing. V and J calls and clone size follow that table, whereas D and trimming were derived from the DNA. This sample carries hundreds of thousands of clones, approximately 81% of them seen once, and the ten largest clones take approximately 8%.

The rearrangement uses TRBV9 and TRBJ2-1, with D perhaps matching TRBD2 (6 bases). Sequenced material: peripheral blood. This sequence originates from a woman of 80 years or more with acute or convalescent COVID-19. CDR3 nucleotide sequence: TGTGCCAGCAGCGGCGGGACGGCTTACAATGAGCAGTTCTTC. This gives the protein CASSGGTAYNEQFF.